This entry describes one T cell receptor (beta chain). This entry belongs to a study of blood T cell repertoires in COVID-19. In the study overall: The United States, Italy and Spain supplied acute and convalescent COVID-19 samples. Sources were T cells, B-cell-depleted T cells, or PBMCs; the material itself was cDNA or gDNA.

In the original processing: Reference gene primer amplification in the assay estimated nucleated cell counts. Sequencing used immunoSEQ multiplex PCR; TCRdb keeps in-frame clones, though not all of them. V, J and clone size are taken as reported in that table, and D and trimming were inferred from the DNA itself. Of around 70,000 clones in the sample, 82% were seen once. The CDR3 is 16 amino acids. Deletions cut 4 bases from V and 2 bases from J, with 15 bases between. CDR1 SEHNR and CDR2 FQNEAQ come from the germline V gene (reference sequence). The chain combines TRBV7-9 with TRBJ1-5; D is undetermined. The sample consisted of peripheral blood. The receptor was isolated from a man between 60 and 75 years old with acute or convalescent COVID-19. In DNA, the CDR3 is TGTGCCAGCAGCTACGGAGACCGGGGAGGCAATCAGCCCCAGCATTTT. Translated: CASSYGDRGGNQPQHF.